The 5 T cell receptor beta chains in this list originate from one sample, sequenced in a study of cytomegalovirus exposure and HLA in healthy donors. 13 Jbeta primers and 60 Vbeta primers were used for the PCR. Libraries were prepared by immunoSEQ multiplex PCR; TCRdb keeps only in-frame clonotypes and omits some of them. Here the sample spans roughly 200,000 clones, over 80% being singletons. Sequencing was done on a sample of PBMCs. Every receptor here comes from a man aged 50 to 60 in good health and CMV-seronegative.

The chain links TRBV18 to TRBJ1-5; D not resolved. This CDR3 region has 14 residues. Per the germline V gene, CDR1 is KGHSH and CDR2 is LQKENI. V lost 3 bases and J 1 base, leaving 7 bases between the germline ends. CDR3 region: CASSPRESNQPQHF. CDR3 DNA: TGTGCCAGCTCACCGAGGGAAAGCAATCAGCCCCAGCATTTT.

This chain links TRBV27 with TRBJ1-1, with 10 positions matching TRBD1. The CDR3 sequence is 14 residues long. Trimming cost V 6 bases and J 7 bases; bases outside gene matches: 8. The germline V gene encodes CDR1 MNHEY and CDR2 SMNVEV (reference sequence). The CDR3 sequence is CASRGRTGGGEAFF. CDR3 DNA sequence: TGTGCCAGCAGGGGAAGGACAGGGGGTGGTGAAGCTTTCTTT.

V is TRBV29-1 and J is TRBJ1-5; no reliable D call. The CDR3 is made up of 12 amino acids. Trimming removed 4 bases at V and 6 bases at J, with 10 bases between. Germline-derived CDR1 and CDR2 are SQVTM and ANQGSEA. The CDR3 bases are TGCAGCGTTGGGGAGGGCCGTCAGCCCCAGCATTTT. It codes for CSVGEGRQPQHF.

The chain carries TRBV4-1 and TRBJ1-1; no clear D gene. Trimming removed 1 base from V and 1 base from J, with 13 bases in between. CDR3 length: 16 residues. Germline assignment: CDR1 MGHRA and CDR2 YSYEKL. CDR3 sequence: CASSQVGRERNTEAFF. In nucleotides, the CDR3 is TGCGCCAGCAGCCAAGTGGGGAGGGAAAGGAACACTGAAGCTTTCTTT.

The chain carries TRBV18 and TRBJ1-1, with D hard to call. Germline V gene data show CDR1 as KGHSH and CDR2 as LQKENI. V lost 2 bases and J lost 1, with 5 bases in between. CDR3 length equals 13 residues. The CDR3, as DNA: TGTGCCAGCTCACCATCAGGGAACACTGAAGCTTTCTTT. Translating gives CASSPSGNTEAFF. The complete variable domain, with remaining parts taken from reference TRBV18 and TRBJ1-1, reads NAGVMQNPRHLVRRRGQEARLRCSPMKGHSHVYWYRQLPEEGLKFMVYLQKENIIDESGMPKERFSAEFPKEGPSILRIQQVVRGDSAAYFCASSPSGNTEAFFGQGTRLTVV.